This TCR beta chain was found in a study of T cell responses to AZD1222 COVID-19 vaccine. Study at large: Second-dose intervals near 4 or 12 weeks were combined.

This clone turned up a few times. The antigen remains unidentified. The germline gene is not matched at one end of the junction; a read error may be the cause. Assay used: immunoSEQ multiplex PCR; TCRdb lists only in-frame clones, some missing. The sample includes 140,000 to 150,000 clones, about 90% of them seen just once. Germline V CDR1 and CDR2: SNHLY, FYNNEI. This CDR3 spans 14 amino acids. Study-wide results and limits: Across the whole spike, CD4 TCRs peaked at regions 160-218 and 743-854. Donors were mostly white British, more females; clonal diversity possibly underestimated. There were repertoire samples only from the period after the peak T cell response.

The rearrangement uses TRBV2 and TRBJ1-5, with 9 bases lining up with TRBD1. The source material was peripheral blood, sampled on day 0 of AZD1222 vaccination. The sequence was collected from an adult in good health. The DNA for the CDR3 is TGTGCCAGCTGTGATGGGACAGGGTATCAGCCCCAGCATTTT. Translated, it gives CASCDGTGYQPQHF.